A single TCR beta chain is shown here with its context. The data derive from a study of blood T cell repertoires in COVID-19. Repertoires were generated with immunoSEQ multiplex PCR, while TCRdb's copy carries only in-frame clones and drops some. This sample has 150,000 or so clones, with approximately 83% found just once. Germline-derived CDR1 and CDR2 are SGHTS and YDEGEE. J was trimmed by 0 bases and V by 5 bases; bases with no gene match: 12. The CDR3 covers 18 residues. The chain has TRBV5-8 and TRBJ2-1, with 9 bases lining up with TRBD2. This sequence originates from a middle-aged man who had recovered from COVID-19. The specimen sequenced was PBMCs or T cells enriched from blood (not recorded which). In DNA, the CDR3 is TGTGCCAGCAGTACTAGCGGGCCTCCAAGAAGCTCCTACAATGAGCAGTTCTTC. It encodes CASSTSGPPRSSYNEQFF.